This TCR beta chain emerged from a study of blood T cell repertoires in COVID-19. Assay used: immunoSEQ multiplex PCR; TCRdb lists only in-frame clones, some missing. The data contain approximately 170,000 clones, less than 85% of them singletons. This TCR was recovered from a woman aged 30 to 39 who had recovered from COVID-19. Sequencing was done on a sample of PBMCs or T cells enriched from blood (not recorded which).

CDR3 nucleotides: TGTGCCAGCAGTTCATCCAGGGTCGGTGTCCGCAATCAGCCCCAGCATTTT. This translates into CASSSSRVGVRNQPQHF. The chain employs TRBV27 and TRBJ1-5, with D perhaps TRBD1 (5 bases). CDR1 and CDR2 (germline): MNHEY, SMNVEV (reference sequence). This CDR3 is built from 17 residues. V lost 4 bases and J 2 bases, leaving 18 bases between the germline ends.